This is a list of T cell receptor beta chains from one sample in a study of T cell repertoires in cytomegalovirus infection. TCRdb reprocessed the reads via MiXCR and lists one record per CDR3 protein. The sample includes about 770,000 distinct CDR3 sequences, 25% to 35% of them seen just once. Their target antigens are unknown. This specimen was cultured CD8+ T cells from PBMCs, taken from culture after CMV antigen stimulation. These receptors were obtained from a human donor in good health (CMV status not recorded). Some clones in this sample may be carry-over from other donors' samples. Both conserved end residues are part of each CDR3. D genes are given only for firm matches. Expanded clones are given a class, and other clones once, few, many or no size at all.

D	length	J	V	size	DNA	CDR3
NA	15	TRBJ2-2	TRBV4-1	NA	TGCGCCAGCAGCCAACATTCAGGGGATACCGGGGAGCTGTTTTTT	CASSQHSGDTGELFF
NA	15	TRBJ1-5	TRBV5-6	NA	TGTGCCAGCAGCTTGGCCCCGGGAGGCAATCAGCCCCAGCATTTT	CASSLAPGGNQPQHF
NA	13	TRBJ1-3	TRBV24-1	NA	TGTGTCACCAGTGATTTGTCGGGCGACACCATATATTTT	CVTSDLSGDTIYF
NA	13	TRBJ2-5	TRBV14	few	TGTGCCAGCAGCCAAGTGATCCAAGAGACCCAGTACTTC	CASSQVIQETQYF
TRBD2	19	TRBJ2-1	TRBV7-2	NA	TGTGCCAGCAGCTTACTGGGACTAGCGGGGGAAATCACCTACAATGAGCAGTTCTTC	CASSLLGLAGEITYNEQFF
TRBD1	19	TRBJ2-6	TRBV2	NA	TGTGCCAGCAGTGAAGTAGGGACAGGGCTGAATTCTGGGGCCAACGTCCTGACTTTC	CASSEVGTGLNSGANVLTF
NA	15	TRBJ2-5	TRBV6-5	NA	TGTGCCAGCAGTTACATAGGGGGGGCACGGGAGACCCAGTACTTC	CASSYIGGARETQYF
NA	11	TRBJ1-4	TRBV20-1	NA	TGCAGTGCTAGAGTGGCAGAAAAACTGTTTTTT	CSARVAEKLFF
TRBD1	14	TRBJ2-1	TRBV7-8	few	TGTGCCAGCAGCCCGGGACAGCGATACAATGAGCAGTTCTTC	CASSPGQRYNEQFF
NA	15	TRBJ1-5	TRBV6-2/TRBV6-3	many	TGTGCCAGCAGTGCTATTCAGGGGTTGGTTCAGCCCCAGCATTTT	CASSAIQGLVQPQHF
NA	10	TRBJ2-5	TRBV6-2/TRBV6-3	NA	TGTGCCAGCAGTTATGGATCCCAGTACTTC	CASSYGSQYF
TRBD1	16	TRBJ1-5	TRBV12-3/TRBV12-4	NA	TGTGCCAGCAGACGGGGGGACAGGGGGCTCAATCAGCCCCAGCATTTT	CASRRGDRGLNQPQHF
TRBD1	14	TRBJ2-7	TRBV10-3	NA	TGTGCCATCAGTGGCCGCGGGACAGGGTCCGAGCAGTACTTC	CAISGRGTGSEQYF
TRBD2	19	TRBJ2-3	TRBV7-2	NA	TGTGCCAGCAGCTTAGAAGCCGGGACTAGCGGGGGTGGCACAGATACGCAGTATTTT	CASSLEAGTSGGGTDTQYF
NA	15	TRBJ1-2	TRBV7-9	few	TGTGCCAGCAGCGGTCGCAGGGGTCTGGACTATGGCTACACCTTC	CASSGRRGLDYGYTF
NA	15	TRBJ1-2	TRBV6-5	NA	TGTGCCAGCAGCCCCCGGGGGTACTCCAACTATGGCTACACCTTC	CASSPRGYSNYGYTF
TRBD2	17	TRBJ2-2	TRBV19	NA	TGTGCCAGTAGTACCTGGACTAGCGGGACGAACACCGGGGAGCTGTTTTTT	CASSTWTSGTNTGELFF
TRBD2	14	TRBJ2-1	TRBV27	NA	TGTGCCAGCCGGTCGGGCGGGGGGCCCAATGAGCAGTTCTTC	CASRSGGGPNEQFF
NA	13	TRBJ2-2	TRBV7-2	many	TGTGCCAGCAGCTTACAGGGTACCGGGGAGCTGTTTTTT	CASSLQGTGELFF
NA	16	TRBJ2-1	TRBV7-9	NA	TGTGCCAGCAGCTTACCAACAGGGAGGACCTACAATGAGCAGTTCTTC	CASSLPTGRTYNEQFF
NA	16	TRBJ2-3	TRBV9	few	TGTGCCAGCAGCGCCAACGGGACTTTCCGCACAGATACGCAGTATTTT	CASSANGTFRTDTQYF
NA	17	TRBJ2-1	TRBV7-6	many	TGTGCCAGCAGCTCGGGCCGGGACTCTTTTAAGTACAATGAGCAGTTCTTC	CASSSGRDSFKYNEQFF
NA	13	TRBJ2-7	TRBV7-6	NA	TGTGCCAGCAGCTTTGGCGGGGACTACGAGCAGTACTTC	CASSFGGDYEQYF
NA	14	TRBJ2-6	TRBV7-9	many	TGTGCAAGCAGTCTGACCTCTGGGGCCAACGTCCTGACTTTC	CASSLTSGANVLTF
NA	14	TRBJ2-5	TRBV7-2	many	TGTGCCAGCAGTTGGCCCCGAGCTTCAGAGACCCAGTACTTC	CASSWPRASETQYF
TRBD1	12	TRBJ1-1	TRBV6-4	few	TGTGCCAGCAGTGACGGGACAGCCGAAGCTTTCTTT	CASSDGTAEAFF
NA	18	TRBJ1-6	TRBV4-1	once	TGCGCCAGCAGCCAAGATGAACAGGCGAGCTCCTATAATTCACCCCTCCACTTT	CASSQDEQASSYNSPLHF
NA	13	TRBJ2-1	TRBV12-3/TRBV12-4	NA	TGTGCCAGCAGTTTAAAAAGGAGTAATGAGCAGTTCTTC	CASSLKRSNEQFF
NA	18	TRBJ1-5	TRBV6-4	few	TGTGCCAGCAGTGAAAGCCGGGACGTAAGATATAGCAATCAGCCCCAGCATTTT	CASSESRDVRYSNQPQHF
NA	15	TRBJ2-6	TRBV4-3	NA	TGCGCCAGCAGCCCCCTCGGGGCTGGGGCCAACGTCCTGACTTTC	CASSPLGAGANVLTF
NA	13	TRBJ1-2	TRBV5-4	few	TGTGCCAGCGCCAGAACCCTAAGTCGCGGCTACACCTTC	CASARTLSRGYTF
NA	16	TRBJ2-1	TRBV11-3	few	TGTGCCAGCAGCTTAGATAGAGGGTTCTCCTACAATGAGCAGTTCTTC	CASSLDRGFSYNEQFF
TRBD2	18	TRBJ2-2	TRBV6-2/TRBV6-3	NA	TGTGCCAGCAGTCGATTACTAGCGGGGGACCTGAACACCGGGGAGCTGTTTTTT	CASSRLLAGDLNTGELFF
NA	17	TRBJ2-1	TRBV3-1	NA	TGTGCCAGCAGCCAGCCCTGGAGGGGGGCCGCCTACAATGAGCAGTTCTTC	CASSQPWRGAAYNEQFF
NA	15	TRBJ2-3	TRBV7-8	few	TGTGCCAGCAGCTCGACCGGCCCCCCCACAGATACGCAGTATTTT	CASSSTGPPTDTQYF
NA	13	TRBJ2-7	TRBV15	NA	TGTGCCACCAGCAGAGTACAGACCTACGAGCAGTACTTC	CATSRVQTYEQYF
TRBD1	15	TRBJ1-4	TRBV4-1	NA	TGCGCCAGCAGCCATCCCGACAGGGGGGGTGAAAAACTGTTTTTT	CASSHPDRGGEKLFF
NA	16	TRBJ2-1	TRBV7-6	many	TGTGCCAGCAGCCGGCCCGAGGGCGGGGCATACAATGAGCAGTTCTTC	CASSRPEGGAYNEQFF
NA	12	TRBJ1-1	TRBV2	few	TGTGCCAGCAGTCATACACAGCCTGAAGCTTTCTTT	CASSHTQPEAFF
NA	16	TRBJ2-1	TRBV14	NA	TGTGCCAGCAGCCAAGACTCAAGCGGGCTATACAATGAGCAGTTCTTC	CASSQDSSGLYNEQFF
NA	17	TRBJ1-1	TRBV5-6	NA	TGTGCCAGCAGCCCGGCGACGGGCGATGAACTCACCACTGAAGCTTTCTTT	CASSPATGDELTTEAFF
NA	14	TRBJ1-2	TRBV5-1	NA	TGCGCCAGCAGCCTGACCGGGACACCCTATGGCTACACCTTC	CASSLTGTPYGYTF
TRBD1	15	TRBJ1-2	TRBV29-1	NA	TGCAGCGTTGAAGATTGGGGACAGGGCTTTCATGGCTACACCTTC	CSVEDWGQGFHGYTF
NA	12	TRBJ2-1	TRBV6-6	few	TGTGCCAGCACTAACCTGGCCTCGGAGCAGTTCTTC	CASTNLASEQFF
TRBD1	14	TRBJ1-1	TRBV6-1	few	TGTGCCAGCAGTGAAGAACAGGGGGCCCTGCGAGCTTTCTTT	CASSEEQGALRAFF
TRBD1	14	TRBJ1-2	TRBV5-4	NA	TGTGCCAGCAGTTTACCGGGACAGGGCTCAGACTACACCTTC	CASSLPGQGSDYTF